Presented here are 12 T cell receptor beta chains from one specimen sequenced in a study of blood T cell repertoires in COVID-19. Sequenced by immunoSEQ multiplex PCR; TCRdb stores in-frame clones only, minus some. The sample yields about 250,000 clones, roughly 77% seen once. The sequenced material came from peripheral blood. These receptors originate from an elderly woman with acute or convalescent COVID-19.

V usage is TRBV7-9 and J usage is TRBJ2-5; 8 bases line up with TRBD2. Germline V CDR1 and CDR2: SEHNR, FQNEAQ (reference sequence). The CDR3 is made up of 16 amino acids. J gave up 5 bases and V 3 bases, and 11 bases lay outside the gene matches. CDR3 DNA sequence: TGTGCCAGCAGCTTTGCAGGACTAGCTGGAGGGGAGACCCAGTACTTC. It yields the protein CASSFAGLAGGETQYF.

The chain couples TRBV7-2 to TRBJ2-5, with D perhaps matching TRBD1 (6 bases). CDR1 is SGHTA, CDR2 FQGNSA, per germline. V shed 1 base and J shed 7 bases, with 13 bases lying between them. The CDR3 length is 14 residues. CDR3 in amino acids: CASSLEPGVGTQYF. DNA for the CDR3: TGTGCCAGCAGCTTAGAGCCAGGGGTAGGGACCCAGTACTTC.

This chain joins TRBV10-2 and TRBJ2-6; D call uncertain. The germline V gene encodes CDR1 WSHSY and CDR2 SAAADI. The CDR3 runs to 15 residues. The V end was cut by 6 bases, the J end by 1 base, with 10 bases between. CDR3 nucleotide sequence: TGCGCCAGCAGGAGAGGCCATTCTGGGGCCAACGTCCTGACTTTC. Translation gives CASRRGHSGANVLTF.

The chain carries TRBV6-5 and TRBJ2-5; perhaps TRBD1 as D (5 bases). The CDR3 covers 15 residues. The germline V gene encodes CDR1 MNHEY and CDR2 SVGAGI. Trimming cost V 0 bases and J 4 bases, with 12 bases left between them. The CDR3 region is CASSYSSGKGETQYF. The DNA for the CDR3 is TGTGCCAGCAGTTACTCTTCAGGGAAAGGAGAGACCCAGTACTTC.

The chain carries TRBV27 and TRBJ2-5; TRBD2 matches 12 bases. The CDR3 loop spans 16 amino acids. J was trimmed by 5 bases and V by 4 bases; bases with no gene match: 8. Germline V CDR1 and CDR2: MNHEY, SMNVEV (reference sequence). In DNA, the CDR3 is TGTGCCAGCAGTTCCCGACTAGCGGGGGCTTTGGAGACCCAGTACTTC. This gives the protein CASSSRLAGALETQYF.

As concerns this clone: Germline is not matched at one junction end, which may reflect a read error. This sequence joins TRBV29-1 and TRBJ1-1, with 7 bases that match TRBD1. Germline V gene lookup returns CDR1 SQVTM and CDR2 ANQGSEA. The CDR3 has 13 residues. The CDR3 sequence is CSAETGVRTEAFF. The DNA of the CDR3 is TGCAGCGCTGAAACAGGGGTTCGGACTGAAGCTTTCTTT.

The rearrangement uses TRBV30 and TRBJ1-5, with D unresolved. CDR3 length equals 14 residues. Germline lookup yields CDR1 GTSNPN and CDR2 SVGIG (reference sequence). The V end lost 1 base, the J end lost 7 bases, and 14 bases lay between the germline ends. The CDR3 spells CAWSAGGSGQPQHF. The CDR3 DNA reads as TGTGCCTGGAGTGCCGGCGGGTCCGGGCAGCCCCAGCATTTT.

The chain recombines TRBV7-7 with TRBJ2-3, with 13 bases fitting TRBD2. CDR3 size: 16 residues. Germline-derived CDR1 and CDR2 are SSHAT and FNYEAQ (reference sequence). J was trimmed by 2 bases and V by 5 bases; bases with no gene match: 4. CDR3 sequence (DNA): TGTGCCAGCAGCGCGGGACTAGCGGGATCCACAGATACGCAGTATTTT. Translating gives CASSAGLAGSTDTQYF.

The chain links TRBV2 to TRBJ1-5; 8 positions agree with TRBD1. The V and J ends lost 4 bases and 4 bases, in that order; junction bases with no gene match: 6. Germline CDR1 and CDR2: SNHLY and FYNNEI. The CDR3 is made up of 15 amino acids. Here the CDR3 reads CASSAGQGTNQPQHF. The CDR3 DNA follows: TGTGCCAGCAGTGCCGGACAGGGAACGAATCAGCCCCAGCATTTT.

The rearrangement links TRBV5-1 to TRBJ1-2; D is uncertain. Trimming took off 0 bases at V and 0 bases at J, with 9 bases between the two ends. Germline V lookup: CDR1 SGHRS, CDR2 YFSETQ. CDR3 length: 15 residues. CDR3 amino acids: CASSLGPDSNYGYTF. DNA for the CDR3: TGCGCCAGCAGCTTGGGGCCCGATTCTAACTATGGCTACACCTTC.

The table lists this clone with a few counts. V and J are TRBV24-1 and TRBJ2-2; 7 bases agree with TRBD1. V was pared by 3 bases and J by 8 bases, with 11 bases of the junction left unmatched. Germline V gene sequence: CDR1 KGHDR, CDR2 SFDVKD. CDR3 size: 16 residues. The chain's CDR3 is CATSDNSQGLKGELFF. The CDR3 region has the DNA TGTGCCACCAGTGATAACTCACAGGGGTTGAAGGGGGAGCTGTTTTTT.

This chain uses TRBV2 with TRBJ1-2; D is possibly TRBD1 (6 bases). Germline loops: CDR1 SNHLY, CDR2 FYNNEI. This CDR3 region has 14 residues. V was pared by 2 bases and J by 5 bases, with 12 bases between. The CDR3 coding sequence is TGTGCCAGCAGTGAATCGGGACAACAGTATGGCTACACCTTC. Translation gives CASSESGQQYGYTF. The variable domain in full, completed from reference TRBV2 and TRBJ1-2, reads EPEVTQTPSHQVTQMGQEVILRCVPISNHLYFYWYRQILGQKVEFLVSFYNNEISEKSEIFDDQFSVERPDGSNFTLKIRSTKLEDSAMYFCASSESGQQYGYTFGSGTRLTVV.